The 13 T cell receptor beta chains below were found in one sample sequenced in a study of T-cell reconstitution after alpha-beta-depleted transplantation in children. This sample's TCRbeta library carried unique molecular identifier barcodes. One entry per CDR3 protein results from TCRdb running MiXCR on the PCR reads. The sample holds about 540,000 distinct CDR3 sequences, about a sixth seen once. Specimen: PBMCs from the stem cell graft donor, collected from the stem cell graft. Source of these receptors: a human donor who donated a stem cell graft to a child with acute lymphoblastic leukemia.

This clonotype was picked up a small number of times. The rearrangement joins TRBV4-1 to TRBJ2-3; 10 nucleotides line up with TRBD2. The junction had 5 bases not matched to a gene; V was cut back by 2 bases and J by 0 bases. The germline V gene encodes CDR1 MGHRA and CDR2 YSYEKL. This CDR3 has 17 residues. In DNA, the CDR3 is TGCGCCAGCAGCCAACTGAGGACTAGCGGTAGCACAGATACGCAGTATTTT. Residues: CASSQLRTSGSTDTQYF.

The rearrangement uses TRBV24-1 and TRBJ2-3; D is uncertain. With 5 bases removed from V and 3 bases from J, the gap between germline ends came to 11 bases. The CDR3 totals 14 residues. The V gene's germline CDR1 is KGHDR and CDR2 SFDVKD. The CDR3 sequence is CATSAAKQTDTQYF. CDR3 nucleotides: TGTGCCACCAGTGCAGCGAAGCAGACAGATACGCAGTATTTT.

This chain links TRBV6-1 with TRBJ2-7; D is ambiguous. Between the trimmed V and J ends, which lost 6 bases and 3 bases, there was a span of 18 bases. There are 15 residues in the CDR3. Germline loops: CDR1 MNHNS, CDR2 SASEGT. The CDR3 coding sequence is TGTGCCAGCAGGTTCGGGCTCTCTAATCACTACGAGCAGTACTTC. Translation gives CASRFGLSNHYEQYF.

This clonotype turned up a few times. The chain uses TRBV29-1 and TRBJ2-7, with TRBD1 identical over 11 bases. With 1 base clipped from V and 5 bases from J, the junction kept 4 bases outside the gene matches. This CDR3 spans 14 amino acids. The germline V gene has CDR1 SQVTM and CDR2 ANQGSEA. The CDR3, as DNA: TGCAGCGTTGAAGGGACAGGGGGCTTCCACGAGCAGTACTTC. This gives the protein CSVEGTGGFHEQYF.

The chain couples TRBV5-5 to TRBJ2-1; D uncertain. V was pared by 5 bases and J by 5 bases, with 8 bases between. CDR3 length: 12 residues. Germline V lookup: CDR1 SGHKS, CDR2 YYEKEE (reference sequence). As DNA, the CDR3 is TGTGCCAGCAGATCCACAGACAATGAGCAGTTCTTC. Protein sequence: CASRSTDNEQFF.

This clonotype appeared a few times. The chain combines TRBV20-1 with TRBJ2-7; 7 nucleotides match TRBD1. The junction had 9 bases not matched to a gene; V was cut back by 3 bases and J by 4 bases. The CDR3 totals 14 residues. The V gene's germline CDR1 is DFQATT and CDR2 SNEGSKA (reference sequence). The CDR3 DNA reads as TGCAGTGCTAGGGAACCGGGACAGACGTACGAGCAGTACTTC. Translating it yields CSAREPGQTYEQYF.

The chain is built from TRBV18 and TRBJ1-6; TRBD1 matches at 8 bases. J lost 12 bases, V lost 2 bases, and 9 bases had no gene match. Germline V gene data show CDR1 as KGHSH and CDR2 as LQKENI. The CDR3 covers 15 residues. The CDR3 sequence: CASSPGTGAGGPLHF. CDR3 nucleotides: TGTGCCAGCTCACCAGGGACAGGTGCCGGGGGACCCCTCCACTTT.

The V and J genes are TRBV10-3 and TRBJ2-1; D is uncertain. This CDR3 is 11 amino acids long. The V and J ends lost 8 bases and 6 bases respectively, with 8 bases between them. Germline loops: CDR1 ENHRY, CDR2 SYGVKD. In nucleotides, the CDR3 is TGTGCCATCGGTCAGCCCAATGAGCAGTTCTTC. This sequence encodes CAIGQPNEQFF.

This clonotype was observed many times. The rearrangement uses TRBV7-9 and TRBJ2-3; the D gene is possibly TRBD2 (6 bases). This CDR3 has 15 amino acids. The V gene lost 3 bases and the J gene lost 1 base, with 11 bases spanning the gap. Germline CDR1 is SEHNR and CDR2 is FQNEAQ (reference sequence). The CDR3 region is CASSFRRDGTDTQYF. In DNA form, the CDR3 reads TGTGCCAGCAGCTTTAGGCGGGATGGCACAGATACGCAGTATTTT.

This chain links TRBV12-3 or TRBV12-4 with TRBJ2-1, with TRBD2 identical over 10 bases. V gave up 4 bases and J gave up 3 bases; unmatched junction bases: 9. The CDR3 runs 17 residues. The CDR3 DNA follows: TGTGCCAGCAGTTCTTATAGCGGGAGGTCCCTCTACAATGAGCAGTTCTTC. This sequence encodes CASSSYSGRSLYNEQFF.

Regarding this clonotype: One end of the junction varies from germline; a read error may be responsible. This rearrangement joins TRBV4-2 to TRBJ2-6; a weak D match, TRBD1 (5 bases). This CDR3 is built from 17 residues. Germline assignment: CDR1 LGHNA and CDR2 YNFKEQ. DNA for the CDR3: TGTGCCAGCAGCCAAGATTTAGGGGCGCCTGGGGCCAACGGCCTGACTTTC. Protein: CASSQDLGAPGANGLTF.

This chain connects TRBV6-1 to TRBJ1-1, with 7 bases matching TRBD1. There are 13 residues in the CDR3. Per germline, CDR1 MNHNS and CDR2 SASEGT. After removal of 7 bases from V and 4 bases from J, the junction contained 6 bases not matched to a gene. CDR3 sequence reads: CASNRQGGTEAFF. The CDR3 DNA follows: TGTGCCAGCAACAGACAGGGTGGCACTGAAGCTTTCTTT.

V is TRBV24-1 and J is TRBJ1-2, with D possibly matching TRBD1 (6 bases). CDR3 length: 14 amino acids. V lost 1 base and J 8 bases, leaving 13 bases between the germline ends. Germline loops: CDR1 KGHDR, CDR2 SFDVKD. CDR3: CATSDFSQGNGYTF. Written as DNA, the CDR3 is TGTGCCACCAGTGATTTCAGTCAGGGGAACGGCTACACCTTC.